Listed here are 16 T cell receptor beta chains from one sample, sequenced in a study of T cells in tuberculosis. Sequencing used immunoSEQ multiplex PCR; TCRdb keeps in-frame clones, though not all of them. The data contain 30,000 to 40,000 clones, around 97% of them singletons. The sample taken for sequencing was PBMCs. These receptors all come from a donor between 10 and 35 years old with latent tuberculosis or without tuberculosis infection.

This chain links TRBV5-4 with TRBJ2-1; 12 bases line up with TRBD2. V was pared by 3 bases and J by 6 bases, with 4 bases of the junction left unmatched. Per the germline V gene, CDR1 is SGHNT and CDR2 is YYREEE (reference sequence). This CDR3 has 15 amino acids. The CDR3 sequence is CASSSRTSGTNEQFF. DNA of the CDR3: TGTGCCAGCAGCTCTCGGACTAGCGGGACCAATGAGCAGTTCTTC. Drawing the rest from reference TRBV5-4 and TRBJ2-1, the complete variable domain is ETGVTQSPTHLIKTRGQQVTLRCSSQSGHNTVSWYQQALGQGPQFIFQYYREEENGRGNFPPRFSGLQFPNYSSELNVNALELDDSALYLCASSSRTSGTNEQFFGPGTRLTVL.

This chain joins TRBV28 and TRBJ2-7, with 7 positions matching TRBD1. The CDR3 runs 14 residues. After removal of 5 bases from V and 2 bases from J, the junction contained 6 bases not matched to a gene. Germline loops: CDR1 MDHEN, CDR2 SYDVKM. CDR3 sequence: CASSGTELAYEQYF. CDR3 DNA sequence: TGTGCCAGCAGTGGGACAGAACTGGCCTACGAGCAGTACTTC.

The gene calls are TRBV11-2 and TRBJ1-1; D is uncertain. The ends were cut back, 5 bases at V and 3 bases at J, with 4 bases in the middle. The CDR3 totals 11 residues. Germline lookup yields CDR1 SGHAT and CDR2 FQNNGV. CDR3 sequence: CASSLHTEAFF. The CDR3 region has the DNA TGTGCCAGCAGCCTCCACACTGAAGCTTTCTTT.

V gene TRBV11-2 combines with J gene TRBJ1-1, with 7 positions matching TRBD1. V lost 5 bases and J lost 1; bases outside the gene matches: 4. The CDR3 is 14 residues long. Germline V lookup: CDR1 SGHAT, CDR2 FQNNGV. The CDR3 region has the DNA TGTGCCAGCAGCCGCACAGGGGCGAACACTGAAGCTTTCTTT. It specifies CASSRTGANTEAFF.

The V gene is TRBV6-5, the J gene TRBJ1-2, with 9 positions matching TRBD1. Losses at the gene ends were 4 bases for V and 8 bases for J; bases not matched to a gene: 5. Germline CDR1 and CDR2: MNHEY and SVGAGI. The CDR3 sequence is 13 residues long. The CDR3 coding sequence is TGTGCCAGCAGTTTACAGGGGGCGGCAGGCTACACCTTC. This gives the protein CASSLQGAAGYTF.

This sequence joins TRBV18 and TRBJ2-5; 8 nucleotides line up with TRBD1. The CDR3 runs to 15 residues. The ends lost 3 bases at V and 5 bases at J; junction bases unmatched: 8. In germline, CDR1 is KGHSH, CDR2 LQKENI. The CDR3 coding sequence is TGTGCCAGCTCACCGCAGGGGGCCAGTTCGGAGACCCAGTACTTC. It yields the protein CASSPQGASSETQYF.

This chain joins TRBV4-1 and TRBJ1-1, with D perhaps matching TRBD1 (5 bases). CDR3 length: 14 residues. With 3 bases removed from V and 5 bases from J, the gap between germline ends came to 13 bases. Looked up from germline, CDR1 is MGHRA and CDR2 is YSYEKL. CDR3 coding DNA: TGCGCCAGCAGCCAGGGACGGGGGGGGACTGAAGCTTTCTTT. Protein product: CASSQGRGGTEAFF.

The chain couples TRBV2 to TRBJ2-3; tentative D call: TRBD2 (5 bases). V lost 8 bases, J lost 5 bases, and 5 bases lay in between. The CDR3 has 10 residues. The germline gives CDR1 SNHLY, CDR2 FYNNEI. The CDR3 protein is CASRGDTQYF. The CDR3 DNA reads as TGTGCCAGCCGGGGAGATACGCAGTATTTT.

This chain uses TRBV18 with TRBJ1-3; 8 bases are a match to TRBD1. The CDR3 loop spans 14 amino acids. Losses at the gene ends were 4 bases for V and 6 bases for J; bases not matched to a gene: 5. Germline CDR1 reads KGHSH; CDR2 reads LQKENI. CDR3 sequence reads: CASSRLDRVNTIYF. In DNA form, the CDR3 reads TGTGCCAGCTCACGGCTGGACAGGGTAAACACCATATATTTT. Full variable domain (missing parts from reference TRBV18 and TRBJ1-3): NAGVMQNPRHLVRRRGQEARLRCSPMKGHSHVYWYRQLPEEGLKFMVYLQKENIIDESGMPKERFSAEFPKEGPSILRIQQVVRGDSAAYFCASSRLDRVNTIYFGEGSWLTVV.

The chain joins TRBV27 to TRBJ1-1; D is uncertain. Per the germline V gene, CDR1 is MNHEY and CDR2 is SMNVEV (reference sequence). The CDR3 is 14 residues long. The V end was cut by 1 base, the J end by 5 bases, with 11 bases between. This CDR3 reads CASSLWGSETEAFF. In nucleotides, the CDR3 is TGTGCCAGCAGTTTATGGGGTAGCGAAACTGAAGCTTTCTTT.

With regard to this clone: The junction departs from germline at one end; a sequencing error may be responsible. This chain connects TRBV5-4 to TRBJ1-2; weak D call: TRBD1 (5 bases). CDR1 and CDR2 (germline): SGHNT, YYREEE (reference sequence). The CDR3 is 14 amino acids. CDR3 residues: CASSLGHSSYGYTF. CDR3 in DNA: TGTGCCAGTAGCTTGGGGCACAGCAGTTATGGCTACACCTTC.

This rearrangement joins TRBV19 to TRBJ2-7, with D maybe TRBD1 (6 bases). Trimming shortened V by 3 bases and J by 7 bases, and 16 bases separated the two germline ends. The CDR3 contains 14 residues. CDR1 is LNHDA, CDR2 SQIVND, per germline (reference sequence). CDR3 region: CASSITGARGEQYF. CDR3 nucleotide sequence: TGTGCCAGTAGTATTACCGGGGCCAGGGGAGAGCAGTACTTC.

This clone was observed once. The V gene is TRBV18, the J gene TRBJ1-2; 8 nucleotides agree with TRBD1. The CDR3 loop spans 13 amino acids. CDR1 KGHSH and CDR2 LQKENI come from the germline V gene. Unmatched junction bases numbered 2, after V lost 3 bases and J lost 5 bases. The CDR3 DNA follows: TGTGCCAGCTCACCGGGGACAGGTTATGGCTACACCTTC. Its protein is CASSPGTGYGYTF. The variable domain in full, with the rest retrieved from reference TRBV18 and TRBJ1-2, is NAGVMQNPRHLVRRRGQEARLRCSPMKGHSHVYWYRQLPEEGLKFMVYLQKENIIDESGMPKERFSAEFPKEGPSILRIQQVVRGDSAAYFCASSPGTGYGYTFGSGTRLTVV.

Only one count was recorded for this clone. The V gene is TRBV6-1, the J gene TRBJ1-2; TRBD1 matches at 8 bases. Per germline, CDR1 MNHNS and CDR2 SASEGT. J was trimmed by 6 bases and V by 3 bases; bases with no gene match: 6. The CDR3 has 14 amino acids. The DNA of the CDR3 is TGTGCCAGCAGTGAGGACAGGGTCTTGGATGGCTACACCTTC. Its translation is CASSEDRVLDGYTF.

The CDR3 bases are TGTGCCAGCATGTCCAGGGTGAACACTGAAGCTTTCTTT. Translation: CASMSRVNTEAFF. The chain joins TRBV6-1 to TRBJ1-1, with TRBD1 as a possible D gene (5 bases). V was shortened by 7 bases and J by 0 bases, with 9 bases between the two germline ends. CDR1 and CDR2 from the germline V gene are MNHNS and SASEGT. The CDR3 totals 13 residues.

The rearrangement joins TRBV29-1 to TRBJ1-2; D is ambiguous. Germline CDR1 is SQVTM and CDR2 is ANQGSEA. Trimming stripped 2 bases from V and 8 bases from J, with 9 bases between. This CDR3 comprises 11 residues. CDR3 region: CSVERREGYTF. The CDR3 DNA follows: TGCAGCGTTGAACGCCGGGAAGGCTACACCTTC.